This T cell receptor (beta chain) derives from a study of blood T cell repertoires in COVID-19. Background on the study: PBMCs, B-cell-depleted T cells, or T cells provided the cDNA or gDNA that made up the material.

Using immunoSEQ multiplex PCR, the repertoire was profiled, and TCRdb retains in-frame clones only, with some absent. The top ten hold approximately 4.3% of the sample, which has approximately 150,000 clones, 75% to 90% seen once. This CDR3 region has 13 residues. J was trimmed by 4 bases and V by 5 bases; bases with no gene match: 2. The sample comprised PBMCs or T cells enriched from blood (not recorded which). The TCR comes from a woman between 35 and 50 years old who had been exposed to COVID-19. V and J are TRBV12-3 or TRBV12-4 and TRBJ1-2; 9 positions agree with TRBD1. The CDR3 protein is CASSPDRGYGYTF. The CDR3 DNA is TGTGCCAGCAGTCCGGACAGGGGCTATGGCTACACCTTC.